The clone carrying this T cell receptor beta chain appeared once. This entry is derived from a study of blood T cell repertoires in COVID-19. Across the study: Samples taken during acute and convalescent COVID-19 were collected in the United States, Italy and Spain. T cells, B-cell-depleted T cells, or PBMCs supplied cDNA or gDNA.

With 8 bases clipped from V and 7 bases from J, the junction kept 9 bases outside the gene matches. Looked up from germline, CDR1 is LNHDA and CDR2 is SQIVND (reference sequence). This CDR3 contains 13 residues. Per the original methods: How many nucleated cells were present was estimated from reference gene primer amplification. Generated by immunoSEQ multiplex PCR, the TCRdb table keeps only in-frame clones and is missing some. That table gives V, J and clone size, and the DNA gave D and trimming. The sample lists roughly 230,000 clones; roughly 87% were seen once. The sequencing sample was made of peripheral blood. The gene calls are TRBV19 and TRBJ1-2, with 8 nucleotides matching TRBD1. This receptor was obtained from a woman aged 35 to 49 who had recovered from COVID-19. DNA of the CDR3: TGTGCCAGTCATTCCCGGGACAGGCTTGGCTACACCTTC. It codes for CASHSRDRLGYTF. The variable domain in full, with the rest retrieved from reference TRBV19 and TRBJ1-2, is DGGITQSPKYLFRKEGQNVTLSCEQNLNHDAMYWYRQDPGQGLRLIYYSQIVNDFQKGDIAEGYSVSREKKESFPLTVTSAQKNPTAFYLCASHSRDRLGYTFGSGTRLTVV.